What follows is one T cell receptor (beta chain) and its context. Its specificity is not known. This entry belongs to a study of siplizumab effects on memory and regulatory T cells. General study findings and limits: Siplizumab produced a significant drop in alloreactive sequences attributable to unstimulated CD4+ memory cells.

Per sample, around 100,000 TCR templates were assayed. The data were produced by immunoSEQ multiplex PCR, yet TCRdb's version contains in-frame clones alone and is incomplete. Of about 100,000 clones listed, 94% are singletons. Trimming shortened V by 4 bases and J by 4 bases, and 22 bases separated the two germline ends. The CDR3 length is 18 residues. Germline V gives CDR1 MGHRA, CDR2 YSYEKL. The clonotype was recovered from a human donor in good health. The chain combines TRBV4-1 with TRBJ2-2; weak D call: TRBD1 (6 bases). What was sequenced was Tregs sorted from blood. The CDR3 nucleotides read TGCGCCAGCAGCCTTCATCCTCAGGGGTTCATCGCCACCGGGGAGCTGTTTTTT. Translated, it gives CASSLHPQGFIATGELFF.